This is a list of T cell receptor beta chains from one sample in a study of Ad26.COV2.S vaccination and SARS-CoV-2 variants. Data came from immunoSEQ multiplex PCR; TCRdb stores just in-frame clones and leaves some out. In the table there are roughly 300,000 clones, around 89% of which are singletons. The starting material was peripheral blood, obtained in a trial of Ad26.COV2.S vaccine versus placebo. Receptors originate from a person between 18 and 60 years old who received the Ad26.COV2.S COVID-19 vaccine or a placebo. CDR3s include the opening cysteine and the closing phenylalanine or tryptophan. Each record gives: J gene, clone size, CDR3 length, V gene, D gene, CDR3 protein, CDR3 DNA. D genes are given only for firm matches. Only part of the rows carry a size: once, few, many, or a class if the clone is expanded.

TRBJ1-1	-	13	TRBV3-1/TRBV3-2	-	CASSQRRTTEAFF	TGTGCCAGCAGCCAGAGACGGACCACTGAAGCTTTCTTT
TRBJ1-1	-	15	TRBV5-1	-	CASSHGEGGNTEAFF	TGCGCCAGCAGCCATGGTGAGGGGGGCAACACTGAAGCTTTCTTT
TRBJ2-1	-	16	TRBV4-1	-	CASSQIDIITYNEQFF	TGCGCCAGCAGCCAAATTGATATCATTACCTACAATGAGCAGTTCTTC
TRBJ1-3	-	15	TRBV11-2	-	CASSLGSSSGNTIYF	TGTGCCAGCAGCTTAGGTAGCAGCTCTGGAAACACCATATATTTT
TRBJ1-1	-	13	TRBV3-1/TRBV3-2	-	CASSLGRETEAFF	TGTGCCAGCAGCCTCGGACGGGAGACTGAAGCTTTCTTT
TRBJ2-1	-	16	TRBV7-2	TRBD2	CASSSGGGRSYNEQFF	TGTGCCAGCAGCTCGGGAGGGGGGAGGTCCTACAATGAGCAGTTCTTC
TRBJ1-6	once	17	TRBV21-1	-	CASSNRWQGASNSPLHF	TGTGCCAGCAGCAACAGGTGGCAGGGGGCTTCTAATTCACCCCTCCACTTT
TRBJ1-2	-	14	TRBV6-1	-	CASSEAGDYYGYTF	TGTGCCAGCAGTGAAGCGGGCGATTACTATGGCTACACCTTC
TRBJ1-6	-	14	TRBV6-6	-	CASSYSPGDSPLHF	TGTGCCAGCAGTTACTCGCCGGGGGATTCACCCCTCCACTTT
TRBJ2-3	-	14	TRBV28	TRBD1	CASSLGTATDTQYF	TGTGCCAGCAGCCTCGGGACAGCCACAGATACGCAGTATTTT
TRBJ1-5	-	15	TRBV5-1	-	CASSLAPNSNQPQHF	TGCGCCAGCAGCTTGGCCCCGAATAGCAATCAGCCCCAGCATTTT
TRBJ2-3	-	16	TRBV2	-	CASSEWGTDSRGSQYF	TGTGCCAGCAGTGAATGGGGGACAGATTCCCGGGGGTCGCAGTATTTT
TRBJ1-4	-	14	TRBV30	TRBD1	CAWSQQGANEKLFF	TGTGCCTGGAGTCAACAGGGGGCTAATGAAAAACTGTTTTTT
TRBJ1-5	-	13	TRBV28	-	CASSLLRDQPQHF	TGTGCCAGCAGTTTATTGAGAGATCAGCCCCAGCATTTT
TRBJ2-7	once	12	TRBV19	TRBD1	CASSTGGGEQYF	TGTGCCAGTAGTACAGGGGGCGGGGAGCAGTACTTC
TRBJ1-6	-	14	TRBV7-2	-	CASSLGGTRSPLHF	TGTGCCAGCAGCTTAGGGGGGACGAGGTCACCCCTCCACTTT
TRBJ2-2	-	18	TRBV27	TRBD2	CASSFLTSGRVSTGELFF	TGTGCCAGCAGTTTCCTGACTAGCGGGAGGGTTAGTACCGGGGAGCTGTTTTTT
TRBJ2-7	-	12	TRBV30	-	CALLTPLYEQYF	TGTGCCTTACTTACCCCCCTCTACGAGCAGTACTTC
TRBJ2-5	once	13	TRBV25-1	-	CASADATQETQYF	TGTGCCAGCGCTGACGCAACGCAAGAGACCCAGTACTTC
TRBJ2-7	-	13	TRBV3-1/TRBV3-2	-	CASSDRNAYEQYF	TGTGCCAGCAGCGACAGGAATGCCTACGAGCAGTACTTC
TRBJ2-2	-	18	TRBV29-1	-	CSVEGSGGGVWDTGELFF	TGCAGCGTTGAAGGGTCCGGAGGGGGCGTATGGGACACCGGGGAGCTGTTTTTT
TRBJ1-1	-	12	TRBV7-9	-	CASSFLSTEAFF	TGTGCCAGCAGCTTCCTCTCGACTGAAGCTTTCTTT
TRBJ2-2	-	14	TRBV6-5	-	CASSYGRNTGELFF	TGTGCCAGCAGTTACGGGCGAAACACCGGGGAGCTGTTTTTT
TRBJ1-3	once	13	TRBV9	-	CASSGLSGNTIYF	TGTGCCAGCAGCGGCCTATCTGGAAACACCATATATTTT
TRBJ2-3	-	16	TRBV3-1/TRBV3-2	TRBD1	CASSQNRGLGTDTQYF	TGTGCCAGCAGCCAAAACAGGGGGCTTGGCACAGATACGCAGTATTTT
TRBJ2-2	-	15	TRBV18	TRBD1	CASSPGQGDTGELFF	TGTGCCAGCTCACCGGGACAGGGCGACACCGGGGAGCTGTTTTTT
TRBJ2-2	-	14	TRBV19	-	CASSMRENTGELFF	TGTGCCAGTAGTATGAGGGAGAACACCGGGGAGCTGTTTTTT
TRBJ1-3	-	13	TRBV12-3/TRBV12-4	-	CASSAATGNTIYF	TGTGCCAGCAGCGCCGCGACTGGAAACACCATATATTTT
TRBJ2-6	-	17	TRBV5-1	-	CASSDGRTFSGANVLTF	TGCGCCAGCAGCGACGGACGTACGTTCTCTGGGGCCAACGTCCTGACTTTC
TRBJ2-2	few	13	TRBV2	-	CASRGRTPGELFF	TGTGCCAGCAGAGGACGGACTCCCGGGGAGCTGTTTTTT
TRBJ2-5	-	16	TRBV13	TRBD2	CASSLRIAGDQETQYF	TGTGCCAGCAGCTTAAGGATAGCGGGGGATCAAGAGACCCAGTACTTC
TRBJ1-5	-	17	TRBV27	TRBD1	CASSRTGGDYSNQPQHF	TGTGCCAGCAGTAGGACAGGGGGCGACTATAGCAATCAGCCCCAGCATTTT
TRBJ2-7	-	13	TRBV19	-	CASSIGYGYEQYF	TGTGCCAGTAGTATTGGGTATGGCTACGAGCAGTACTTC
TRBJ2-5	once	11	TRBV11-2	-	CASSGDETQYF	TGTGCCAGCAGCGGGGATGAGACCCAGTACTTC
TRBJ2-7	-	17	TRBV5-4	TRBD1	CASSLDPRTGGGYEQYF	TGTGCCAGCAGCTTGGATCCTCGGACAGGGGGCGGCTACGAGCAGTACTTC
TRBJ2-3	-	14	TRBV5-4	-	CASSIGGGTDTQYF	TGTGCCAGCAGCATAGGCGGGGGCACAGATACGCAGTATTTT
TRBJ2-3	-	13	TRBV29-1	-	CSAGGIFLNTQYF	TGCAGCGCCGGCGGGATATTCTTAAATACGCAGTATTTT